The rows below give T cell receptor beta chains drawn from one sample of a study of cytotoxic CD8 clonotypes in ibrutinib-treated CLL. TCRdb's copy holds only in-frame clones and misses some; the assay was immunoSEQ multiplex PCR. The repertoire holds some 350,000 clones, with 67% as singletons. Here the sequenced sample was PBMCs, taken after 36 months of ibrutinib treatment. The receptors come from a human donor with chronic lymphocytic leukemia. The CDR3 runs from the conserved cysteine through the conserved F or W. A D gene is named only where the DNA matches it firmly. Expanded clones are given a class, and other clones once, few, many or no size at all.

J,size,D,V,CDR3,DNA
TRBJ2-7,-,-,TRBV7-9,CASSLAENEQYF,TGTGCCAGCAGCTTGGCTGAAAACGAGCAGTACTTC
TRBJ1-6,few,-,TRBV7-3,CASSLLGDYNSPLHF,TGTGCCAGCAGCTTACTGGGGGATTATAATTCACCCCTCCACTTT
TRBJ2-3,few,-,TRBV29-1,CSVEEQALTQYF,TGCAGCGTTGAGGAACAGGCCTTGACGCAGTATTTT
TRBJ1-6,-,TRBD1,TRBV7-9,CASSSWGQGAPLHF,TGTGCCAGCAGCTCATGGGGACAGGGGGCACCCCTCCACTTT
TRBJ2-7,-,TRBD2,TRBV7-2,CASSSLPGLPYEQYF,TGTGCCAGCAGCTCCTTGCCGGGACTACCCTACGAGCAGTACTTC
TRBJ1-2,few,-,TRBV7-2,CASSLGLYHYGYTF,TGTGCCAGCAGCTTAGGACTATACCACTATGGCTACACCTTC
TRBJ2-3,once,TRBD2,TRBV9,CASSVLPRGTGTDTQYF,TGTGCCAGCAGCGTCCTACCGCGGGGGACTGGCACAGATACGCAGTATTTT
TRBJ1-2,-,TRBD1,TRBV6-5,CATKATGGANLGYTF,TGTGCCACTAAAGCAACAGGGGGCGCGAATTTAGGCTACACCTTC
TRBJ1-1,-,TRBD1,TRBV28,CASSLSARGPGTEAFF,TGTGCCAGCAGTTTATCCGCCAGGGGGCCTGGCACTGAAGCTTTCTTT
TRBJ2-3,-,-,TRBV9,CASSDPRDTQYF,TGTGCCAGCAGCGACCCGCGAGATACGCAGTATTTT
TRBJ1-6,few,-,TRBV2,CASSEGGRGGENSPLHF,TGTGCCAGCAGTGAAGGGGGGAGGGGTGGCGAGAATTCACCCCTCCACTTT
TRBJ2-3,-,TRBD1,TRBV29-1,CSVGTGDGTDTQYF,TGCAGCGTTGGGACAGGGGACGGCACAGATACGCAGTATTTT
TRBJ1-1,-,-,TRBV28,CASRIQGLRAFF,TGTGCCAGCAGGATACAGGGCCTAAGAGCTTTCTTT
TRBJ2-2,-,TRBD1,TRBV5-6,CASWAGQAYTGELFF,TGTGCCAGCTGGGCCGGACAGGCCTACACCGGGGAGCTGTTTTTT
TRBJ2-2,-,TRBD2,TRBV2,CASLGRREYTGELFF,TGTGCCAGCCTGGGCAGGCGGGAGTACACCGGGGAGCTGTTTTTT
TRBJ2-1,-,TRBD2,TRBV28,CASSSGRRWDEQFF,TGTGCCAGCAGTAGCGGGAGAAGGTGGGATGAGCAGTTCTTC
TRBJ2-3,-,TRBD1,TRBV5-1,CASSLEPVDRADTQYF,TGCGCCAGCAGCTTGGAGCCCGTGGACAGGGCAGATACGCAGTATTTT
TRBJ2-5,-,TRBD1,TRBV5-1,CASSGGRTGGTPNHQTQYF,TGCGCCAGCAGCGGGGGGCGGACAGGGGGCACCCCTAATCATCAGACCCAGTACTTC
TRBJ1-2,-,TRBD1,TRBV28,CASSSRWDSWNYGYTF,TGTGCCAGCAGTTCACGGTGGGACAGCTGGAACTATGGCTACACCTTC
TRBJ2-5,-,-,TRBV9,CASSVAPGSGVGETQYF,TGTGCCAGCAGCGTGGCCCCAGGGAGCGGTGTAGGAGAGACCCAGTACTTC
TRBJ2-5,-,-,TRBV7-3,CASSHRLPGESTQYF,TGTGCCAGCAGTCATCGACTCCCTGGGGAATCGACCCAGTACTTC
TRBJ1-1,-,-,TRBV5-6,CASSWGWVMNTEAFF,TGTGCCAGCAGCTGGGGGTGGGTAATGAACACTGAAGCTTTCTTT
TRBJ2-2,-,-,TRBV9,CASSVEDAGELFF,TGTGCCAGCAGCGTAGAAGATGCCGGGGAGCTGTTTTTT
TRBJ2-7,few,-,TRBV15,CATSRAGNYEQYF,TGTGCCACCAGCAGAGCAGGAAATTACGAGCAGTACTTC
TRBJ1-2,-,-,TRBV5-1,CASSLERRAGVGYTF,TGCGCCAGCAGCTTGGAGAGGCGGGCCGGTGTTGGCTACACCTTC
TRBJ2-5,-,-,TRBV7-2,CASSLGLGLQETQYF,TGTGCCAGCAGCTTAGGGCTAGGGCTCCAAGAGACCCAGTACTTC
TRBJ2-2,-,-,TRBV19,CASSIATNTGELFF,TGTGCCAGTAGTATTGCCACTAACACCGGGGAGCTGTTTTTT
TRBJ2-1,-,-,TRBV11-2,CASSFRGDYNEQFF,TGTGCCAGCAGCTTCCGCGGGGACTACAATGAGCAGTTCTTC
TRBJ1-2,-,-,TRBV13,CASSLRAANYGYTF,TGTGCCAGCAGCTTAAGGGCAGCTAACTATGGCTACACCTTC
TRBJ2-7,-,TRBD1,TRBV27,CASSLSSQGAGEQYF,TGTGCCAGCAGTTTATCGTCGCAGGGGGCGGGCGAGCAGTACTTC
TRBJ1-4,few,-,TRBV2,CASSDPLGPGELFF,TGTGCCAGCAGTGACCCTTTAGGACCCGGAGAACTGTTTTTT
TRBJ2-7,few,-,TRBV5-1,CASSLDYSYEQYF,TGCGCCAGCAGCTTAGACTACTCCTACGAGCAGTACTTC
TRBJ2-3,few,-,TRBV4-1,CASSQLPAGASTDTQYF,TGCGCCAGCAGCCAACTCCCAGCCGGTGCTAGCACAGATACGCAGTATTTT
TRBJ1-1,-,-,TRBV9,CASSARSNTEAFF,TGTGCCAGCAGCGCTCGATCAAACACTGAAGCTTTCTTT
TRBJ2-1,-,-,TRBV7-9,CASSLFDNSNEQFF,TGTGCCAGCAGCTTGTTCGACAACAGCAATGAGCAGTTCTTC
TRBJ2-7,-,TRBD2,TRBV29-1,CSVDGTSPYEQYF,TGCAGCGTTGACGGGACTAGTCCCTACGAGCAGTACTTC
TRBJ2-2,once,-,TRBV7-3,CASSLKATVNTGELFF,TGTGCCAGCAGCTTAAAAGCGACGGTGAACACCGGGGAGCTGTTTTTT
TRBJ2-2,-,-,TRBV6-6,CASSYGGPGELFF,TGTGCCAGCAGTTACGGGGGCCCCGGGGAGCTGTTTTTT
TRBJ1-6,-,TRBD1,TRBV6-4,CASRDSLPPRGLSSYNSPLHF,TGTGCCAGCAGAGACTCCTTACCCCCCAGGGGGCTTAGCTCCTATAATTCACCCCTCCACTTT
TRBJ2-5,-,-,TRBV9,CASSVEGAGARETQYF,TGTGCCAGCAGCGTAGAGGGCGCAGGGGCGAGAGAGACCCAGTACTTC
TRBJ2-3,-,-,TRBV5-1,CASSLAEGSDTQYF,TGCGCCAGCAGCTTGGCCGAGGGTTCAGATACGCAGTATTTT
TRBJ1-6,-,-,TRBV2,CASSEAGGAGSYNSPLHF,TGTGCCAGCAGTGAAGCGGGGGGGGCAGGATCCTATAATTCACCCCTCCACTTT
TRBJ1-1,-,-,TRBV11-2,CASSLEVAGKGTF,TGTGCCAGCAGCTTAGAGGTTGCGGGGAAGGGTACGTTT
TRBJ1-2,-,-,TRBV27,CASSLSGSNVYGYTF,TGTGCCAGCAGTTTGTCAGGGAGCAACGTCTATGGCTACACCTTC
TRBJ2-5,-,-,TRBV28,CASSFRLGTQYF,TGTGCCAGCAGTTTCCGCCTGGGGACCCAGTACTTC
TRBJ1-1,-,-,TRBV5-1,CASSPGHSYTEAFF,TGCGCCAGCAGCCCGGGACACTCGTACACTGAAGCTTTCTTT
TRBJ2-3,-,TRBD2,TRBV7-2,CASSSWTSGADTQYF,TGTGCCAGCAGCTCGTGGACTAGCGGGGCTGATACGCAGTATTTT
TRBJ2-7,-,TRBD1,TRBV11-2,CASSVRQGLSYEQYF,TGTGCCAGCAGCGTAAGACAGGGTCTCTCCTACGAGCAGTACTTC
TRBJ2-3,-,-,TRBV9,CASSVLTDTQYF,TGTGCCAGCAGCGTCCTCACAGATACGCAGTATTTT
TRBJ1-5,-,-,TRBV6-6,CASSYSGLQPQHF,TGTGCCAGCAGTTACTCTGGGCTTCAGCCCCAGCATTTT
TRBJ1-3,-,-,TRBV13,CASSWKAAGNTIYF,TGTGCCAGCAGCTGGAAGGCAGCAGGAAACACCATATATTTT
TRBJ2-5,-,TRBD2,TRBV10-3,CAISEGRDVETQYF,TGTGCCATCAGTGAGGGGAGGGACGTAGAGACCCAGTACTTC
TRBJ2-6,-,-,TRBV7-9,CASSAGGWNRPSGANVLTF,TGTGCCAGCAGCGCCGGAGGGTGGAACCGGCCCTCTGGGGCCAACGTCCTGACTTTC